A single T cell receptor (beta chain) is shown here with its context. This record comes from a study of blood T cell repertoires in COVID-19. On the study more broadly: In each case, the material was cDNA or gDNA derived from T cells, B-cell-depleted T cells, or PBMCs.

Germline V gives CDR1 SQVTM, CDR2 ANQGSEA. This CDR3 is built from 17 residues. The trim removed 7 bases at V and 5 bases at J, leaving 19 bases unmatched. Assay used: immunoSEQ multiplex PCR; TCRdb lists only in-frame clones, some missing. This sample has more than 50,000 clones, with 89% found just once. The sequencing sample was made of peripheral blood. This TCR derives from a man aged 55 to 70 with active COVID-19. The chain recombines TRBV29-1 with TRBJ2-3; 9 nucleotides align to TRBD2. This CDR3 reads CSARRALIAGARDTQYF. CDR3 bases: TGCAGCGCCCGGCGGGCCCTTATAGCGGGAGCCAGAGATACGCAGTATTTT.